The source of this T cell receptor (beta chain) is a study of sequential checkpoint blockade in melanoma. Across the study: Patients were randomized 1:1 to nivolumab-then-ipilimumab or ipilimumab-then-nivolumab first-line.

Sequencing was performed with immunoSEQ multiplex PCR; in TCRdb, only in-frame clones are kept and a portion is missing. In the table there are 6,600 or so clones, approximately 50% of which are singletons. This sample's treatment: randomized to nivolumab then ipilimumab (arm A) or the reverse (arm B). DNA-damaging chemotherapy had not been given to any patient beforehand. From thawed PBMCs, live CD3+CD8+ cells negative for CD19 and CD56 were sorted. This clone appeared once. Germline loops: CDR1 SGHAT, CDR2 FQNNGV. V was pared by 1 base and J by 0 bases, with 7 bases between. The CDR3 has 15 residues.

Sequencing used CD8+ T cells sorted from blood (inferred from file names), obtained from a patient given nivolumab and ipilimumab in sequence. The clonotype comes from a human donor with melanoma. This sequence joins TRBV11-2 and TRBJ2-1, with D possibly TRBD1 on 6 matching bases. CDR3 amino acids: CASSLGGGSYNEQFF. Here the CDR3 DNA reads TGTGCCAGCAGCTTAGGAGGGGGCTCCTACAATGAGCAGTTCTTC.